This TCR beta chain is drawn from a study of T cells in Graves' hyperthyroidism and ophthalmopathy. The overall study: Peripheral blood was collected at initial diagnosis, before any treatment.

The hyperthyroidism patients had all been newly diagnosed, and their disease duration was under 2 months. Their ages ranged from 18 to 65 years. This clonotype was seen repeatedly, ten times or more. Its antigen is still unknown. The length of the CDR3 is 14 residues. Deletions cut 2 bases from V and 3 bases from J, with 12 bases between. Germline V CDR1 and CDR2: SGHNT, YYREEE (reference sequence). Regions amplified from RNA transcripts were the TCR beta CDR3 regions. TCR CDR3 underwent first-round RT-PCR with the HTBI primer set. TCRdb independently ran MiXCR on the multiplex PCR reads; one entry per CDR3 protein. Here the sample spans over 550,000 distinct CDR3 sequences, 16% being singletons. Study-wide results and caveats: In blood, most of the thyroid clonotypes expanded above 0.001 were also present.

The genes are TRBV5-4 and TRBJ2-7; D might be TRBD2 (6 bases). Sequenced material: blood. This sequence was found in a woman aged 18-35 years with Graves' hyperthyroidism. The CDR3 DNA reads as TGTGCCAGCAGCTTCTACGGGGGAGACTACGAGCAGTACTTC. Protein product: CASSFYGGDYEQYF. Combining the CDR3 with reference TRBV5-4 and TRBJ2-7 gives the whole variable domain ETGVTQSPTHLIKTRGQQVTLRCSSQSGHNTVSWYQQALGQGPQFIFQYYREEENGRGNFPPRFSGLQFPNYSSELNVNALELDDSALYLCASSFYGGDYEQYFGPGTRLTVT.